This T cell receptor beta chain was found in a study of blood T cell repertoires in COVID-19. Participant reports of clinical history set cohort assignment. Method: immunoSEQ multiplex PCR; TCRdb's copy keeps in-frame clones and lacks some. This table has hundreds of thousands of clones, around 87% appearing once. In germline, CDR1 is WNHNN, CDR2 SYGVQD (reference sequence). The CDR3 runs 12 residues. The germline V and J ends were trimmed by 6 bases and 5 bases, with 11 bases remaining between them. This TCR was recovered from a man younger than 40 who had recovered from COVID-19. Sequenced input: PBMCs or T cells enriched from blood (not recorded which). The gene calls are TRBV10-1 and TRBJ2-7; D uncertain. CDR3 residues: CASSDISDEQYF. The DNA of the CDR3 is TGCGCCAGCAGCGACATCTCGGACGAGCAGTACTTC.